This T cell receptor (beta chain) comes out of a study of beta chain features in type 1 diabetes listed by TCRdb under 2018. Describing the broader study: Mean age, gender distribution, total cell number and subset yield did not differ between patients and healthy donors. A total of 85 million to 140 million sorted cells were examined across all samples, and a strong correlation was observed between cell number per subset and RNA yield. The study compared TCRB repertoires of sorted circulating CD4+ T cell subsets between recently diagnosed type 1 diabetes patients and matched healthy donors. Naive and central memory subsets were obtained from all 30 or so donors, but regulatory and stem cell-like memory subsets were isolated from only 8 patients and about 8 healthy donors.

The study at large found these results: Patients with type 1 diabetes made fewer insertions and deleted more nucleotides at VDJ recombination sites, implying thymic rearrangement abnormalities. In all four CD4+ subsets, TCRB CDR3 length was moderately but significantly shorter in type 1 diabetes patients. Because small numbers of individuals were included in the HLA sub-analyses, any influence of HLA type on TCRB rearrangement was left unresolved. Because cDNA was sequenced instead of genomic DNA, activated cells with high expression could be over-represented, although the groups did not differ in activation or CD3 levels. Naive, central memory and regulatory TCRB repertoires appeared to be more similar among patients than among healthy donors. PCR may preferentially amplify shorter templates, but because patient and control samples were amplified and corrected together, any resulting skew would affect both groups equally.

This clone was detected only a few times. The antigen this receptor binds is unknown. Base qualities are missing; no much larger clone stands one base away. Counted from cysteine to phenylalanine, this CDR3 has 12 amino acids. Only CDR3 DNA is held: 36 bases, read in frame from base 1. The trim is 1 base for V and 14 bases for J, with a gap of 12 bases between the germline ends. The germline V gene encodes CDR1 SGHDN and CDR2 FVKESK. All of the isolated RNA was reverse transcribed with the High Capacity cDNA Reverse Transcription Kit, so expressed TCRB transcripts were sequenced. Naive, central memory and regulatory T cell samples underwent deep immunoSEQ sequencing, averaging about 3.5 million total reads per sample. Sorted cells were lysed in RLT buffer and RNA was extracted with DNase-treated RNeasy Micro or Mini kits, depending on cell number. To prevent cross-contamination, every cell subset was processed on its own, while patient and healthy donor samples were processed together. The immunoSEQ multiplex PCR was used to amplify TCRB sequences from cDNA, yielding 87-bp fragments that span the CDR3 region. Sequencing of the amplicons was performed on the Illumina HiSeq platform. From the authors' description of their analysis: Synthetic template baselines were used to correct PCR bias computationally, reads within Hamming distance 2 were collapsed, and singletons that could not be merged were discarded. Reads were aligned against IMGT so that V, D and J genes, CDR3 length and insertions or deletions at six rearrangement sites could be assigned. Clonotype counts were normalized to sorted cell number within each subset before computing true diversity and Gini coefficients with the tcR R package. The overlap coefficient, calculated on TCRB nucleotide sequences, was used to quantify repertoire sharing. As a proxy for the pre-selection repertoire, out-of-frame TCRB sequences from naive cells were analyzed. TCRdb carries this immuneACCESS record with in-frame sequences only. Its versions omit some clonotypes, under half of them owing to an unresolved V gene in the studies checked, with the rest unexplained. V and J calls and clone size are as listed in that table; D and trimming were resolved from the DNA. The sample contains 400,000 to 550,000 clones, 9.5% to 12% of them found a single time. The ten largest clonotypes hold approximately 0.05% of the sample.

A single peripheral blood draw of around 0.11 L on average was collected from each donor into heparinised tubes. A BD FACSAria II and a panel including CD45RO, CCR7, CD25, CD127, CD95 and CD27 were used to sort naive, central memory, regulatory and stem cell-like memory CD4+ T cells. All sorted populations exceeded 98% purity. PBMCs were isolated right away by Lymphoprep density gradient centrifugation and were stained directly, without culture. So that batch effects would be minimized, each experiment stained and sorted samples in pairs, pairing one healthy donor with one patient. The receptor's source is a woman younger than 30 in good health. The source material was naive CD4+ T cells from blood. The sample's cell subset or site label, decoded: true naive CD4+ T cells. The sequence is built from TRBV14 and TRBJ2-1; TRBD1 is a possible D gene, resting on 5 matching bases. The DNA is as follows: TGTGCCAGCAGCCAAGCATACAGGCCCGAGTTCTTC. It translates as CASSQAYRPEFF.